Presented here are 18 T cell receptor beta chains from one specimen sequenced in a study of blood T cell repertoires in COVID-19 (dated by TCRdb to about 2020). Receptor libraries were prepared by the immunoSEQ multiplex PCR assay. TCRdb holds this immuneACCESS table with in-frame rearrangements only. Some clones are missing; in checked studies, unresolved V genes explain under half, and the rest has no known cause. Present in this sample are 95,000 to 150,000 clones, roughly 87% of which were seen just once. Clones ranked in the top ten supply approximately 30% of the sample. The sequencing sample was made of peripheral blood. All receptors come from a woman of 80 years or more with acute or convalescent COVID-19.

The chain is built from TRBV7-3 and TRBJ2-2; 7 bases agree with TRBD1. The V segment lost 5 bases and the J segment 4 bases; nucleotides outside the gene matches: 4. This CDR3 spans 14 amino acids. Germline V lookup: CDR1 SGHTA, CDR2 FQGTGA. The chain's CDR3 is CASSKGQSTGELFF. Here the CDR3 DNA reads TGTGCCAGCAGCAAGGGACAGTCCACCGGGGAGCTGTTTTTT.

The rearrangement joins TRBV6-2 or TRBV6-3 to TRBJ1-1, with TRBD1 identical over 7 bases. V lost 5 bases and J lost 1; bases outside the gene matches: 4. CDR3 size: 14 residues. The germline V gene has CDR1 MNHEY and CDR2 SVGEGT. CDR3 sequence: CASSARQGNTEAFF. In DNA, the CDR3 is TGTGCCAGCAGTGCGAGACAGGGGAACACTGAAGCTTTCTTT.

The rearrangement joins TRBV19 to TRBJ1-1; 9 positions match TRBD1. Germline lookup yields CDR1 LNHDA and CDR2 SQIVND (reference sequence). This CDR3 is 12 amino acids long. V lost 6 bases, J lost 7 bases, and 3 bases stayed unmatched. The CDR3: CASRRDRDEAFF. DNA for the CDR3: TGTGCCAGTAGAAGGGACAGGGATGAAGCTTTCTTT.

This clone appeared a single time. The gene calls are TRBV7-3 and TRBJ2-3, with 7 bases aligning to TRBD2. The CDR3 length is 14 residues. V dropped 2 bases and J dropped 1; count of bases not matched to a gene: 0. Per the germline V gene, CDR1 is SGHTA and CDR2 is FQGTGA. The CDR3 coding sequence is TGTGCCAGCAGCTTAGCGGGGGGCACAGATACGCAGTATTTT. It is translated as CASSLAGGTDTQYF.

The chain combines TRBV2 with TRBJ1-2, with TRBD1 matching over 8 bases. With 4 bases clipped from V and 0 bases from J, the junction kept 10 bases outside the gene matches. Germline values: CDR1 SNHLY, CDR2 FYNNEI. The CDR3 runs to 17 residues. This chain's CDR3 is CASSATGTGESNYGYTF. The CDR3 DNA is TGTGCCAGCAGTGCGACCGGGACAGGCGAATCTAACTATGGCTACACCTTC.

The chain joins TRBV28 to TRBJ2-3; TRBD2 might be the D (5 bases). The germline V gene encodes CDR1 MDHEN and CDR2 SYDVKM. Trimming pared 6 bases from V and 0 bases from J, leaving 7 bases between. CDR3 length: 13 amino acids. CDR3 sequence reads: CASRRTSTDTQYF. As DNA, the CDR3 is TGTGCCAGCAGACGGACTAGCACAGATACGCAGTATTTT.

The chain has TRBV7-2 and TRBJ2-7; 10 nucleotides match TRBD2. Germline CDR1 reads SGHTA; CDR2 reads FQGNSA. V dropped 5 bases and J dropped 2; count of bases not matched to a gene: 6. The CDR3 sequence is 15 residues long. In nucleotides, the CDR3 is TGTGCCAGCAGCCCTAGCGGGGGCCTCACCTACGAGCAGTACTTC. Amino acids: CASSPSGGLTYEQYF.

V gene TRBV25-1 combines with J gene TRBJ1-2; D perhaps matches TRBD1 (5 bases). With 5 bases removed from V and 4 bases from J, the gap between germline ends came to 11 bases. Germline loops: CDR1 MGHDK, CDR2 SYGVNS. The CDR3 has 13 residues. This chain's CDR3 is CASSLQGPYGYTF. CDR3 coding DNA: TGTGCCAGCAGTCTTCAGGGCCCCTATGGCTACACCTTC.

The V and J genes are TRBV5-1 and TRBJ1-2, with a possible D match to TRBD1 (5 bases). The V end lost 9 bases, the J end lost 4 bases, and 16 bases lay between the germline ends. Germline CDR1 SGHRS, CDR2 YFSETQ. CDR3 length equals 13 residues. Here the CDR3 reads CATRQGPGYGYTF. The CDR3 nucleotides read TGCGCCACCAGGCAGGGTCCAGGCTATGGCTACACCTTC.

The V and J genes are TRBV4-2 and TRBJ1-3; D is unresolved. V lost 0 bases and J 0 bases, leaving 21 bases between the germline ends. This CDR3 comprises 20 residues. Germline assignment: CDR1 LGHNA and CDR2 YNFKEQ. This CDR3 reads CASSQEVWLPGGASGNTIYF. In nucleotides, the CDR3 is TGTGCCAGCAGCCAAGAAGTATGGTTACCGGGAGGTGCCTCTGGAAACACCATATATTTT.

The J gene is TRBJ2-2, the V gene TRBV7-3, with 9 bases lining up with TRBD2. In germline, CDR1 is SGHTA, CDR2 FQGTGA. This CDR3 has 16 residues. V shed 2 bases, J shed 1 base, and the junction held 2 bases outside the gene matches. The CDR3 protein is CASSLQRGENTGELFF. CDR3 bases: TGTGCCAGCAGCTTACAGCGGGGGGAGAACACCGGGGAGCTGTTTTTT.

This clone appeared a few times. Other nucleotide sequences in the sample specify the same CDR3. The chain recombines TRBV7-9 with TRBJ1-4; the match to TRBD1 covers 9 bases. This CDR3 region has 14 residues. Germline CDR1 is SEHNR and CDR2 is FQNEAQ (reference sequence). V lost 3 bases and J lost 6; bases outside the gene matches: 2. The CDR3 here is CASSLGTGYEKLFF. In nucleotides, the CDR3 is TGTGCCAGCAGCTTGGGGACAGGGTATGAAAAACTGTTTTTT.

This chain uses TRBV5-8 with TRBJ2-1; 10 positions match TRBD1. CDR1 SGHTS and CDR2 YDEGEE come from the germline V gene. V shed 4 bases, J shed 4 bases, and the junction held 5 bases outside the gene matches. The CDR3 covers 15 residues. CDR3 DNA: TGTGCCAGCAGCCCGAGGGGACAGGGGTACAATGAGCAGTTCTTC. The encoded protein is CASSPRGQGYNEQFF.

The rearrangement joins TRBV3-1 (or the pseudogene TRBV3-2) to TRBJ1-4, with 7 bases matching TRBD1. CDR1 and CDR2 (germline): LGHDT, YNNKEL (reference sequence). The CDR3 loop spans 15 amino acids. Trimming took 1 base from V and 5 from J; bases not matched to a gene: 4. CDR3 nucleotides: TGTGCCAGCAGCCAAGTTTCACAGGGGAATGAAAAACTGTTTTTT. Translated, it gives CASSQVSQGNEKLFF.

The chain carries TRBV2 and TRBJ2-7; D might be TRBD2 (6 bases). V was shortened by 8 bases and J by 4 bases, with 21 bases between the two germline ends. This CDR3 is 15 amino acids long. The V gene's germline CDR1 is SNHLY and CDR2 FYNNEI. The CDR3 bases are TGTGCCAGCTCGATGGCGGGACGAGGTACATACGAGCAGTACTTC. This encodes CASSMAGRGTYEQYF. Variable domain in full (rest from reference TRBV2 and TRBJ2-7): EPEVTQTPSHQVTQMGQEVILRCVPISNHLYFYWYRQILGQKVEFLVSFYNNEISEKSEIFDDQFSVERPDGSNFTLKIRSTKLEDSAMYFCASSMAGRGTYEQYFGPGTRLTVT.

The chain carries TRBV15 and TRBJ1-3; D unclear. Germline V gives CDR1 LNHNV, CDR2 YYDKDF (reference sequence). The V gene lost 0 bases and the J gene lost 4 bases, with 7 bases spanning the gap. The CDR3 runs to 14 residues. In DNA form, the CDR3 reads TGTGCCACCAGCAGAGAACTCAACGGAAACACCATATATTTT. It encodes CATSRELNGNTIYF.

The chain's CDR3 is CATSRGSTAERTVEAFF. The CDR3 DNA is TGTGCCACCAGCAGAGGTTCTACCGCGGAACGGACAGTAGAAGCTTTCTTT. V is TRBV15 and J is TRBJ1-1, with TRBD1 as a possible D gene (6 bases). CDR1 is LNHNV, CDR2 YYDKDF, per germline (reference sequence). V shed 1 base and J shed 8 bases, with 23 bases lying between them. The CDR3 loop spans 17 amino acids.

This chain uses TRBV24-1 with TRBJ1-1, with D possibly matching TRBD1 (6 bases). In germline, CDR1 is KGHDR, CDR2 SFDVKD. The CDR3 loop spans 15 amino acids. V dropped 2 bases and J dropped 1 base, with 10 bases sitting between them. The DNA of the CDR3 is TGTGCCACCAGTGATTCCCTGACAGGGAACACTGAAGCTTTCTTT. It codes for CATSDSLTGNTEAFF.